This section outlines one T cell receptor (beta chain) sequence together with its context. Its binding antigen is unknown. Base qualities were left out, and no much larger clone turns up one base away. TCRbeta CDR3 regions were amplified from genomic DNA by means of the immunoSEQ Assay, a bias-controlled multiplex PCR. In the authors' own workflow: Within the assay, amplification of reference gene primers was used to estimate how many nucleated cells each sample contained. To quantify the absolute abundance of each unique TCRbeta CDR3 rearrangement, sequence reads were collapsed and filtered. Productive Simpson clonality was computed per sample as the square root of Simpson's diversity index over productive rearrangements. TCRdb's version of the immuneACCESS table is confined to in-frame rearrangements and falls short of the full clone set. An unresolved V gene accounts for under half of the shortfall where checked; the remainder is of unknown origin. That table supplies the V and J calls and clone size; D and trimming were determined from the DNA. The sample data list hundreds of thousands of clones, and 70% to 85% of these were observed just once. Clones ranked in the top ten supply 3% to 3.5% of the sample.

Enrolling through a virtual design, the prospective study's participants ranged in age from about 18 to 100 years and lived across 24 United States geographic areas. Cohort assignment in the prospective study relied on participant-reported clinical history from a screening survey and a study questionnaire. ImmuneRACE Cohort 3 recovered participants were defined by two consecutive negative NP/OP PCR tests, healthcare professional clearance, or symptom resolution. Each participant in the prospective study had whole blood, serum and a nasopharyngeal or oropharyngeal swab collected by mobile phlebotomists. Over a roughly 2-month period, participants in the prospective study had the option of providing additional blood draws and questionnaires. Blood samples from the prospective study were shipped frozen or at room temperature prior to DNA extraction. The sample comes from a study of blood T cell repertoires in COVID-19 (dated by TCRdb to about 2020). A note on the overall study: The collaborator samples originated in the United States, Italy and Spain and spanned the acute and convalescent phases of COVID-19. The prospective study material was composed of cDNA or gDNA derived from T cells, B-cell-depleted T cells, or PBMCs. The dataset comprised deeply sampled blood TCRbeta repertoires from subjects exposed to, actively infected with, or recovered from COVID-19. The repertoires were released in a freely available public database intended as a resource for research on the immune response to SARS-CoV-2. Samples were obtained from the ongoing ImmuneRACE study (first 160 participants) and from 1,254 subjects provided by 6 global collaborators. The sample metadata nearly always contained a de-identified subject ID, COVID-19 status, age in years and sex. HLA class I and class II types, where available, came from metadata supplied by the sample provider rather than from assay-based typing.

The paper as a whole reports these results and caveats: How much clinical and demographic metadata was included differed by source and by participant, and the metadata was provided uncurated.

From a lookup of the germline V gene (reference sequence), CDR1 and CDR2 are LNHDA and SQIVND. From the cysteine up to the phenylalanine, the CDR3 has a length of 14 residues. The read is trimmed to its CDR3 DNA, 42 bases read in frame from base 1. Between the V and J ends, shortened by 7 bases and 4 bases respectively, the junction contains 16 bases. The V and J genes are TRBV19 and TRBJ1-1, and perhaps TRBD1 as D gene, on 5 matching bases. The sample was PBMCs or T cells enriched from blood (not recorded which). The sequence came from a woman aged 60 to 75 who had recovered from COVID-19. The sequenced DNA: TGTGCCAGTAATGAGAATCGGGGGGTCACTGAAGCTTTCTTT. It codes for CASNENRGVTEAFF.